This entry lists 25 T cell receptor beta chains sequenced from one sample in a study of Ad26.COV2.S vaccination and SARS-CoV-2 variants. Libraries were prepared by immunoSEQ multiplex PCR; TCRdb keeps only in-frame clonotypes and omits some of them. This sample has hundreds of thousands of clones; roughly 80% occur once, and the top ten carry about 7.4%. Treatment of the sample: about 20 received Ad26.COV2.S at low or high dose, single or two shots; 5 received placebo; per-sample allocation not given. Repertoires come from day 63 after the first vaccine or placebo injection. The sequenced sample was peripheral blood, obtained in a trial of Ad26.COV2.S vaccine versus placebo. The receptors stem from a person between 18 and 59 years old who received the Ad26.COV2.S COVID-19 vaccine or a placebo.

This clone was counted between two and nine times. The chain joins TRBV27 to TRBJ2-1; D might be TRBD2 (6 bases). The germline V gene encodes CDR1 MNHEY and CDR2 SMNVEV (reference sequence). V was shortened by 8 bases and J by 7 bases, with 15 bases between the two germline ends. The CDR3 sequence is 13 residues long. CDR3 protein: CASPTYGGNEQFF. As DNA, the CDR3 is TGTGCCAGCCCCACCTACGGAGGGAATGAGCAGTTCTTC.

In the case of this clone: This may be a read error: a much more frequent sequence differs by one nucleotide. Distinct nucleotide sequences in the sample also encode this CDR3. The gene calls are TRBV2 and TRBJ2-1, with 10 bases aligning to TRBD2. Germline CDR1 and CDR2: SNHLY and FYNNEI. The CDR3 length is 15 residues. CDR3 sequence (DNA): TGTGCCAGCAACGGTCTAGCGGGGGTCGGGGATGAGCTGTTCTTC. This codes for CASNGLAGVGDELFF.

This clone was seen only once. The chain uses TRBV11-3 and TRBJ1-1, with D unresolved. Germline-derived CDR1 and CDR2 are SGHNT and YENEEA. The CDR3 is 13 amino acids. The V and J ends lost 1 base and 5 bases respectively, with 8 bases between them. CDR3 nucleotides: TGTGCCAGCAGCTTAGTATTGGATACTGAAGCTTTCTTT. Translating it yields CASSLVLDTEAFF.

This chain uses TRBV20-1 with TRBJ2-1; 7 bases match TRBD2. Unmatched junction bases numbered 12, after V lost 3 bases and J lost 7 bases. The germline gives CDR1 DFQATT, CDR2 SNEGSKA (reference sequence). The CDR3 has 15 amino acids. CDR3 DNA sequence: TGCAGTGCTAGTTGGTTCGGCGGGAGTGGGAATGAGCAGTTCTTC. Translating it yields CSASWFGGSGNEQFF.

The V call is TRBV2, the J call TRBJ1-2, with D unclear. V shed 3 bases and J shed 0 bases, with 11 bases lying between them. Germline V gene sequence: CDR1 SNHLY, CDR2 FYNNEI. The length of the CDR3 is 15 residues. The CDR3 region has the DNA TGTGCCAGCAGTGATGCACGCGGAGCTAACTATGGCTACACCTTC. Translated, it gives CASSDARGANYGYTF.

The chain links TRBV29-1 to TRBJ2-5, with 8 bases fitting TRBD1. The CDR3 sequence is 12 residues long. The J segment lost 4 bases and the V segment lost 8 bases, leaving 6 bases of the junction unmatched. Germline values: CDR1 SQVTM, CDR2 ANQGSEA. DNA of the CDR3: TGCAGCATTGCACAGGGGGGAGAGACCCAGTACTTC. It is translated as CSIAQGGETQYF.

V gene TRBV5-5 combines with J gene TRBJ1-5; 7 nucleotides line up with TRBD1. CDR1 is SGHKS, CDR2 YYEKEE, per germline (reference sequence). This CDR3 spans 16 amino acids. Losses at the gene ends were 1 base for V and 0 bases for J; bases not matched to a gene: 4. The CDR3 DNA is TGTGCCAGCAGCTTGATGGGACAGATTAGCAATCAGCCCCAGCATTTT. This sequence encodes CASSLMGQISNQPQHF.

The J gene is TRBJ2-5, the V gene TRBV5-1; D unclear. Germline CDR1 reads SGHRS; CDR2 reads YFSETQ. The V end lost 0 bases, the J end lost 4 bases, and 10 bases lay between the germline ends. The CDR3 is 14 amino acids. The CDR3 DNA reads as TGCGCCAGCAGCTTGGTTAGGATCGGAGAGACCCAGTACTTC. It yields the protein CASSLVRIGETQYF. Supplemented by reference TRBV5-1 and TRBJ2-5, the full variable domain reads KAGVTQTPRYLIKTRGQQVTLSCSPISGHRSVSWYQQTPGQGLQFLFEYFSETQRNKGNFPGRFSGRQFSNSRSEMNVSTLELGDSALYLCASSLVRIGETQYFGPGTRLLVL.

The CDR3 sequence is CASSLLLAGFSSYNEQFF. CDR3 coding DNA: TGTGCCAGCAGTCTATTACTAGCGGGCTTCAGCTCCTACAATGAGCAGTTCTTC. The genes are TRBV5-4 and TRBJ2-1; 9 bases are shared with TRBD2. The CDR3 sequence is 18 residues long. Germline-derived CDR1 and CDR2 are SGHNT and YYREEE (reference sequence). With 5 bases clipped from V and 0 bases from J, the junction kept 12 bases outside the gene matches.

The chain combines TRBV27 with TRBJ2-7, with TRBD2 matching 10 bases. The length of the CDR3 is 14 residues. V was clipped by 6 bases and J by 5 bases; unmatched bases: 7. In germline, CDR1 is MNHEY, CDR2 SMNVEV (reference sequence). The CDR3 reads CASSLAGVTDEQYF. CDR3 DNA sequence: TGTGCCAGCAGCCTAGCGGGAGTGACCGACGAGCAGTACTTC.

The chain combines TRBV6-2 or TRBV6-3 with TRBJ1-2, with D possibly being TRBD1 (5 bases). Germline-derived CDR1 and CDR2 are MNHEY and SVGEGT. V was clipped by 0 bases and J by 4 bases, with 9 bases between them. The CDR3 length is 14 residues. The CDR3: CASSYSRDGYGYTF. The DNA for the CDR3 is TGTGCCAGCAGTTACTCGCGGGACGGCTATGGCTACACCTTC.

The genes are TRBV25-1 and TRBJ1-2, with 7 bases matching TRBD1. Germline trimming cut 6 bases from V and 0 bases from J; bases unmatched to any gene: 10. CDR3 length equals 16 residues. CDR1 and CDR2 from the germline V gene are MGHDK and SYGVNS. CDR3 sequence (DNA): TGTGCCAGCAGGGCACCGGGGGGACAGACTAACTATGGCTACACCTTC. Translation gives CASRAPGGQTNYGYTF.

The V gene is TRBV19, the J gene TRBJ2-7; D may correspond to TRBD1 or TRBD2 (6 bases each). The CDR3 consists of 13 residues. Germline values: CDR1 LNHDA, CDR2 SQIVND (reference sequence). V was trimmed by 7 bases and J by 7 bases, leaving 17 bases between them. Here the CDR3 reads CASTWDLGGEQYF. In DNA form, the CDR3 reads TGTGCCAGTACCTGGGACTTAGGGGGGGAGCAGTACTTC. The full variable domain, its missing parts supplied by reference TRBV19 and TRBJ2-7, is DGGITQSPKYLFRKEGQNVTLSCEQNLNHDAMYWYRQDPGQGLRLIYYSQIVNDFQKGDIAEGYSVSREKKESFPLTVTSAQKNPTAFYLCASTWDLGGEQYFGPGTRLTVT.

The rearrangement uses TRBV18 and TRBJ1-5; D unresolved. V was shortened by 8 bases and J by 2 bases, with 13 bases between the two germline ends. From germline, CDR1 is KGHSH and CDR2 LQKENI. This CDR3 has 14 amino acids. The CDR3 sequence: CASAPGVGNQPQHF. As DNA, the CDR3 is TGTGCCAGCGCCCCGGGAGTTGGCAATCAGCCCCAGCATTTT.

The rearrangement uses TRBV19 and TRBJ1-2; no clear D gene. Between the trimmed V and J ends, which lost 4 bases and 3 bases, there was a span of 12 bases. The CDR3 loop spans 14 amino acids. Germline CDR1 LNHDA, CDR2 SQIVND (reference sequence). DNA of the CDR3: TGTGCCAGTAGTAAAGGTGGAAGGTACTATGGCTACACCTTC. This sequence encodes CASSKGGRYYGYTF.

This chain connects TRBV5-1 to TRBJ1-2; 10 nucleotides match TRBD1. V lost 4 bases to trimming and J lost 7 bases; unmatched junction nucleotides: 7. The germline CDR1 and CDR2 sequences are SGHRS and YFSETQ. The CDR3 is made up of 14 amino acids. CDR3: CASSLDRGQGGYTF. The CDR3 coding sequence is TGCGCCAGCAGCCTTGACAGGGGGCAAGGTGGCTACACCTTC.

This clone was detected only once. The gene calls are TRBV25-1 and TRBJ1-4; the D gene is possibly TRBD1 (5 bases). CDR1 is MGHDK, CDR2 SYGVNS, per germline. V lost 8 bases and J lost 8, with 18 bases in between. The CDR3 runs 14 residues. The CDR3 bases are TGTGCCAGCCGACGTCAGGGTTCTGGCGAAAAACTGTTTTTT. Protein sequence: CASRRQGSGEKLFF.

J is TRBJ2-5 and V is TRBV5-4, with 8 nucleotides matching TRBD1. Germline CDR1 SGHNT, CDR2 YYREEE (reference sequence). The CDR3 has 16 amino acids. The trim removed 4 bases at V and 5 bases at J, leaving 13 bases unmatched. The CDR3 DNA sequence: TGTGCCAGCAGCGTGGACGGTCAGGGGGCCTCCGAGACCCAGTACTTC. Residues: CASSVDGQGASETQYF.

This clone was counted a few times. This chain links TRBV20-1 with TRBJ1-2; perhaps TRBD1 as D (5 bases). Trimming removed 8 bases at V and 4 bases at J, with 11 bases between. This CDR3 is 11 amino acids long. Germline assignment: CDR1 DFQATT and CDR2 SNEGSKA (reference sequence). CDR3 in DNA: TGCAGTACAGGAAACCTCTATGGCTACACCTTC. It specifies CSTGNLYGYTF.

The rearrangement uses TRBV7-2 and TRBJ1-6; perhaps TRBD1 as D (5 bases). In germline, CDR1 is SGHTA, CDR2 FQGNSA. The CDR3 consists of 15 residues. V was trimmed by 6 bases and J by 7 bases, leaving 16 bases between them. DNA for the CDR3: TGTGCCAGCAGAACCGGGGCAGGGAGAAATTCACCCCTCCACTTT. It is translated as CASRTGAGRNSPLHF.

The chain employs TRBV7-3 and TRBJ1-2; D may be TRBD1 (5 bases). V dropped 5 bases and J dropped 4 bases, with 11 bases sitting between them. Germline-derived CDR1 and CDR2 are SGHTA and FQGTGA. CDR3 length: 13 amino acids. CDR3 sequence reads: CASSVTGAYGYTF. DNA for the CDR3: TGTGCCAGCAGCGTCACCGGGGCCTATGGCTACACCTTC.

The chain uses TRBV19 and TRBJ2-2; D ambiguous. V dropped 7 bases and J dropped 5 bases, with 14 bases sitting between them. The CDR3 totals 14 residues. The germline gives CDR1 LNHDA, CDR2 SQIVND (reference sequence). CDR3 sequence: CASTFFRGTGELFF. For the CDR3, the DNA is TGTGCCAGTACCTTCTTCCGAGGAACCGGGGAGCTGTTTTTT. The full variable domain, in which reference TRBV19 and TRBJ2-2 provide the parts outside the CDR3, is DGGITQSPKYLFRKEGQNVTLSCEQNLNHDAMYWYRQDPGQGLRLIYYSQIVNDFQKGDIAEGYSVSREKKESFPLTVTSAQKNPTAFYLCASTFFRGTGELFFGEGSRLTVL.

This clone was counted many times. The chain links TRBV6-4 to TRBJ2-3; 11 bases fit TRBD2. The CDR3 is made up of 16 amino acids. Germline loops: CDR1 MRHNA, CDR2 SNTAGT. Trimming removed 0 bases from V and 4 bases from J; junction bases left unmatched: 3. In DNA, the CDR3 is TGTGCCAGCAGTGACTCGACTAGCGGGGAATCAGATACGCAGTATTTT. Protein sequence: CASSDSTSGESDTQYF.

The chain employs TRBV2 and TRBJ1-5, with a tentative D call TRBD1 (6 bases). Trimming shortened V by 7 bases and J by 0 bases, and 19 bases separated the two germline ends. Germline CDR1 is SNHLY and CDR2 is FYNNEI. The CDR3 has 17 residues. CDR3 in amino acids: CASTFLEGHFSNQPQHF. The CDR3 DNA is TGTGCCAGCACCTTTCTTGAGGGACACTTTAGCAATCAGCCCCAGCATTTT.

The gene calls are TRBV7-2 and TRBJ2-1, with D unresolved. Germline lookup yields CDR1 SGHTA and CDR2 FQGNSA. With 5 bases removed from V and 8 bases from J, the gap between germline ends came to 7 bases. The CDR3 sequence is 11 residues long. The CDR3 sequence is CASSQRDEQFF. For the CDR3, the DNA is TGTGCCAGCAGCCAGCGCGATGAGCAGTTCTTC. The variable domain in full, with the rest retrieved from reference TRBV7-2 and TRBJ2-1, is GAGVSQSPSNKVTEKGKDVELRCDPISGHTALYWYRQSLGQGLEFLIYFQGNSAPDKSGLPSDRFSAERTGGSVSTLTIQRTQQEDSAVYLCASSQRDEQFFGPGTRLTVL.